The sequence of this TCR beta chain was determined in a study of blood T cell repertoires in COVID-19. About the research overall: Sample material is recorded as cDNA or gDNA derived from T cells, B-cell-depleted T cells, or PBMCs.

Patients of the Seattle cohort, enrolled during active infection, were followed longitudinally. Measured with immunoSEQ multiplex PCR; TCRdb has only the in-frame clones, and not every one. The top ten hold 2.1% of the sample, which has some 270,000 clones, nearly 90% seen once. Input material: peripheral blood. The receptor was derived from an older woman with COVID-19, enrolled during active disease.

CDR3 region: CASSYPPGTGLYGYTF. CDR3 nucleotide sequence: TGTGCCAGCAGTTACCCGCCTGGGACAGGCTTATATGGCTACACCTTC. The gene calls are TRBV6-2 or TRBV6-3 and TRBJ1-2; 8 nucleotides agree with TRBD1. The CDR3 has 16 residues. Germline CDR1 MNHEY, CDR2 SVGEGT. After removal of 2 bases from V and 5 bases from J, the junction contained 10 bases not matched to a gene.